This T cell receptor (beta chain) emerged from a study of response to subunit inactivated influenza vaccine. Each CDR3 protein is one row after TCRdb ran MiXCR on the RT-PCR reads. This sample yields roughly 550,000 distinct CDR3 sequences, of which approximately 24% are seen a single time; 2.5% to 3.5% belongs to the top ten. Germline CDR1 and CDR2: ENHRY and SYGVKD. V gave up 6 bases and J gave up 5 bases; unmatched junction bases: 6. The CDR3 length is 15 residues. These data also featured in a second study, about T cells expressing NK-cell markers. That paper states: With UMIs, 5'RACE template switching was used to make TCR beta cDNA.

The sequence derives from a man aged 50 to 60 who received an inactivated influenza vaccine. This specimen was CD4+ T cells sorted from PBMCs, taken less than 13 days after vaccination. This chain links TRBV10-3 with TRBJ2-1, with 11 nucleotides matching TRBD2. The CDR3 is CAIRETGLADNEQFF. In DNA, the CDR3 is TGTGCCATCAGAGAGACGGGACTAGCGGACAATGAGCAGTTCTTC.